This entry concerns a single T cell receptor (beta chain). Its antigen is unidentified. The data stem from a study of cytomegalovirus exposure and HLA in healthy donors. The protocol was immunoSEQ multiplex PCR, while the TCRdb copy is restricted to in-frame clones and leaves out a portion. This table holds over 200,000 clones, about 90% found once. CDR3 length: 16 amino acids. Germline values: CDR1 SGHRS, CDR2 YFSETQ. Germline trimming cut 0 bases from V and 8 bases from J; bases unmatched to any gene: 10. Points from the study as a whole: There were about 160 TCR beta chains listed as cytomegalovirus-associated. Rarity held for most TCR sequences, but there were some public TCRs that occurred in many donors.

This sequence joins TRBV5-1 and TRBJ1-4; 7 bases fit TRBD1. The source of this sequence is a young woman in good health and CMV-seronegative. The specimen sequenced was PBMCs. CDR3 sequence: CASSLVGQTAGEKLFF. CDR3 DNA: TGCGCCAGCAGCTTGGTGGGACAGACGGCGGGGGAAAAACTGTTTTTT.